This TCR beta chain is from a study of blood T cells in healthy people across ages. A second PCR of about 7 to 12 cycles used a sample-barcoded 5' primer and a J-beta primer mix. TCRdb processed the 5' RACE reads anew with MiXCR; each CDR3 protein has one entry. The table lists around 1,600,000 distinct CDR3 sequences, roughly 43% of them singletons. Per the germline V gene, CDR1 is MNHEY and CDR2 is SMNVEV (reference sequence). Trimming left V 6 bases short and J 2 bases short, with 13 bases between. CDR3 length: 14 residues. The specimen sequenced was blood. This chain joins TRBV27 and TRBJ1-1; possibly TRBD1 for D (5 bases). This receptor was obtained from a woman aged 18 to 35 in good health. The CDR3 sequence: CASRRPTANTEAFF. The CDR3 DNA is TGTGCCAGCAGAAGACCGACAGCCAACACTGAAGCTTTCTTT.